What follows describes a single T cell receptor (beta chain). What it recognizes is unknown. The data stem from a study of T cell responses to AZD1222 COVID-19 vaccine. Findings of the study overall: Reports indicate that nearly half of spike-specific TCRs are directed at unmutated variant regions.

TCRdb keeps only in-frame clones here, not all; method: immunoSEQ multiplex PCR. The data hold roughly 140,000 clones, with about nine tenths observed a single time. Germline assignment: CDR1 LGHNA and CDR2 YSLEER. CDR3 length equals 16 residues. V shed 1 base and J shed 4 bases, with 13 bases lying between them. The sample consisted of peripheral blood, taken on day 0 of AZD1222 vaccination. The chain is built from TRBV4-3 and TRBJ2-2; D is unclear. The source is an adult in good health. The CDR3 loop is CASSQVRVYGTGELFF. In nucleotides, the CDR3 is TGCGCCAGCAGCCAAGTCCGGGTTTATGGCACCGGGGAGCTGTTTTTT.